Detailed here is one T cell receptor beta chain. Antigen: not known. Trimming took off 6 bases at V and 8 bases at J, with 16 bases between the two ends. This CDR3 is built from 13 residues. CDR1 and CDR2 from the germline V gene are MNHNS and SASEGT. This entry belongs to a study of identifying expanded T cells in peripheral blood. Study results and caveats: Over approximately two and four weeks, about 17 and 20 clones changed, versus approximately 1.1 between replicates. Two-week clone count variance significantly increased as total template count grew.

During the collection period, no donor immune events like infections were recorded. Some clones are missing from TCRdb's copy, which holds only in-frame ones; the method was immunoSEQ multiplex PCR. The table includes about 90,000 clones, 70% to 90% detected once. The receptor's source is a person between 18 and 69 years old in good health. Input material: blood. The chain is built from TRBV6-1 and TRBJ1-2, with TRBD1 as a possible D gene (5 bases). Here the CDR3 reads CASSSGTFVGYTF. The DNA of the CDR3 is TGTGCCAGCAGCTCCGGGACGTTCGTGGGCTACACCTTC.